The present TCR beta chain was sequenced within a study of blood T cell repertoires in COVID-19. In the authors' workflow: Estimated nucleated cell counts came from reference gene primer amplification. The table came from immunoSEQ multiplex PCR; TCRdb's copy has only in-frame clones and leaves some out. The V and J calls and clone size were taken over from that table, and D and trimming were inferred from the DNA. The sample holds 330,000 or so clones, roughly 87% seen once. CDR3 length equals 17 residues. Germline V CDR1 and CDR2: GTSNPN, SVGIG (reference sequence). V lost 8 bases, J lost 3 bases, and 26 bases lay in between. This clone has more than one count but fewer than ten.

The sequence derives from a woman aged 25 to 39 who had recovered from COVID-19. This chain connects TRBV30 to TRBJ2-1; D perhaps matches TRBD2 (7 bases). The sample comprised PBMCs or T cells enriched from blood (not recorded which). Written as DNA, the CDR3 is TGTGCCGGAACTGGGGGGATTGCGGGGGCCTACTACAATGAGCAGTTCTTC. Protein sequence: CAGTGGIAGAYYNEQFF.